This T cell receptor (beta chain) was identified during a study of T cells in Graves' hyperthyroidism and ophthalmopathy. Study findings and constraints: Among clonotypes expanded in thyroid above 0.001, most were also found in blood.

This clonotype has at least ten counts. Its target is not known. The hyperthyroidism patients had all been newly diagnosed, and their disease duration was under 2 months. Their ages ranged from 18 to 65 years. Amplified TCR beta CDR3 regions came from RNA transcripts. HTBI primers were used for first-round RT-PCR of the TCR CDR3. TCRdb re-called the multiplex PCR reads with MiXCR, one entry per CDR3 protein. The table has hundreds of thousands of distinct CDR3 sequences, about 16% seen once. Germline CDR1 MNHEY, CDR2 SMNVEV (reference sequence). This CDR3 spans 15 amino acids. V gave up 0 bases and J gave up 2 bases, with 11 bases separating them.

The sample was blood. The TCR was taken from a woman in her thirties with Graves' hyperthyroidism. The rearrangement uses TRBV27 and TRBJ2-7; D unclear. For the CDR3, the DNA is TGTGCCAGCAGTTTATCGAATCGCGCGCCCTACGAGCAGTACTTC. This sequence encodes CASSLSNRAPYEQYF.